These 3 T cell receptor beta chains were all obtained from the same sample, sequenced in a study of cytomegalovirus exposure and HLA in healthy donors (dated by TCRdb to about 2017). Library generation was performed with the immunoSEQ multiplex PCR assay. The source is immuneACCESS, and TCRdb retained only in-frame sequences with V and J called. Part of the clones is not carried over; for the studies checked, unresolved V genes explain less than half of this, and the remainder is unexplained. Within this sample are 150,000 to 200,000 clones, with over 85% of them counted one time only. The leading ten clones occupy about 9.3% of the sample. The sequencing input was PBMCs. Receptors originate from a woman aged 18-29 years in good health and CMV-seropositive.

V and J are TRBV9 and TRBJ2-1; 7 bases are shared with TRBD1. The CDR3 spans 19 residues. Germline trimming cut 3 bases from V and 5 bases from J; bases unmatched to any gene: 20. Germline CDR1 and CDR2: SGDLS and YYNGEE. The CDR3 protein is CASSASYGEGGLGHNEQFF. For the CDR3, the DNA is TGTGCCAGCAGCGCTAGTTATGGAGAAGGGGGCTTGGGTCACAATGAGCAGTTCTTC.

The CDR3 DNA reads TGCGCCAGCAGCTTGAAGACAGATTTCTTGGGTTGGAATGAGCAGTTCTTC. It specifies CASSLKTDFLGWNEQFF. This sequence joins TRBV5-1 and TRBJ2-1, with D possibly being TRBD1 (5 bases). The germline V gene encodes CDR1 SGHRS and CDR2 YFSETQ. Deletions cut 1 base from V and 7 bases from J, with 21 bases between. CDR3 length: 17 amino acids.

This clone was counted once. J is TRBJ1-1 and V is TRBV10-2; no reliable D call. Per the germline V gene, CDR1 is WSHSY and CDR2 is SAAADI. This CDR3 is built from 17 residues. Trimming took 2 bases from V and 7 from J, leaving 23 bases between them. This CDR3 reads CASSEGSGLLTGFEAFF. Written as DNA, the CDR3 is TGCGCCAGCAGTGAGGGGTCAGGTTTGTTAACTGGGTTTGAAGCTTTCTTT.